A selection of T cell receptor beta chains follows, all from one sample in a study of regulatory T cells in long-lasting Graves disease. TCRdb re-analysed the multiplex PCR reads in MiXCR, keeping a single row per CDR3 protein. The sample shows about half a million distinct CDR3 sequences, about 11% of them seen only once. The same data also contributed to another study, on T cells in Graves' hyperthyroidism and ophthalmopathy.

The sequenced sample was peripheral blood mononuclear cells (PBMCs), obtained at new diagnosis, from a patient treated with antithyroid drugs. All receptors derive from a woman in her twenties or thirties with Graves disease. The CDR3 runs from the conserved cysteine through the conserved F or W. Each record gives: V gene, clone size, D gene, J gene, CDR3 protein, CDR3 DNA. The D gene is left open where the match is weak. Part of the rows lack a size; the others show once, few, many or a class for expanded clones.

TRBV6-2/TRBV6-3,many,-,TRBJ1-5,CASSYSMAGNQPQHF,TGTGCCAGCAGTTACTCGATGGCAGGGAATCAGCCCCAGCATTTT
TRBV6-2/TRBV6-3,many,TRBD1,TRBJ2-7,CASSYSPGQGWYEQYF,TGTGCCAGCAGTTACTCTCCGGGACAGGGGTGGTACGAGCAGTACTTC
TRBV20-1,many,TRBD2,TRBJ2-1,CSARDGASGSHEQFF,TGCAGTGCTAGAGATGGGGCTAGCGGGAGCCATGAGCAGTTCTTC
TRBV20-1,few,TRBD2,TRBJ2-1,CSAHLAGSYNEQFF,TGCAGTGCTCATCTAGCGGGATCTTACAATGAGCAGTTCTTC
TRBV30,many,-,TRBJ2-7,CAWGQLRYEQYF,TGTGCCTGGGGACAGCTCCGCTACGAGCAGTACTTC
TRBV10-3,few,TRBD1,TRBJ2-3,CAISEGTGLDTQYF,TGTGCCATCAGTGAGGGGACAGGGCTAGATACGCAGTATTTT
TRBV12-3/TRBV12-4,many,-,TRBJ1-2,CASSNRRFFYGYTF,TGTGCCAGCAGCAACAGGAGGTTCTTCTATGGCTACACCTTC
TRBV27,many,TRBD1,TRBJ2-7,CASSLIQTGPVEQYF,TGTGCCAGCAGTTTAATTCAGACAGGGCCCGTCGAGCAGTACTTC
TRBV28,many,-,TRBJ1-1,CASWELHTEAFF,TGTGCCAGCTGGGAGCTCCACACTGAAGCTTTCTTT
TRBV20-1,-,TRBD1,TRBJ1-1,CSAPRTRGRGTEAFF,TGCAGTGCTCCCCGCACCAGGGGGCGAGGGACTGAAGCTTTCTTT
TRBV2,many,TRBD1,TRBJ1-5,CASSGDRGSQPQHF,TGTGCCAGCAGTGGTGACAGGGGTTCTCAGCCCCAGCATTTT
TRBV28,many,-,TRBJ1-3,CASSYSGQLRGNTIYF,TGTGCCAGCAGCTACTCGGGACAACTACGGGGAAACACCATATATTTT
TRBV12-3/TRBV12-4,many,TRBD1,TRBJ2-7,CASSFWGQGGGEQYF,TGTGCCAGCAGTTTTTGGGGACAGGGTGGCGGCGAGCAGTACTTC
TRBV20-1,-,-,TRBJ1-2,CSAPDPTGTSGLYGYTF,TGCAGTGCTCCCGATCCGACCGGGACATCAGGCCTCTATGGCTACACCTTC
TRBV15,many,TRBD1,TRBJ2-7,CATSTRDRGYYEQYF,TGTGCCACCAGCACGAGGGACAGGGGGTACTACGAGCAGTACTTC
TRBV12-3/TRBV12-4,many,TRBD2,TRBJ2-7,CASSPEVRAGGFNEQYF,TGTGCCAGCAGTCCCGAGGTCCGAGCGGGAGGGTTCAACGAGCAGTACTTC
TRBV7-2,many,-,TRBJ2-5,CASSLGLVLTEGTQYF,TGTGCCAGCAGCTTAGGTCTAGTGCTAACGGAGGGGACCCAGTACTTC
TRBV27,once,-,TRBJ1-1,CASSLRGEYTEAFF,TGTGCCAGCAGTTTACGAGGGGAGTACACTGAAGCTTTCTTT
TRBV30,few,TRBD1,TRBJ2-7,CAWSVGTVGAEQYF,TGTGCCTGGAGTGTCGGGACAGTAGGGGCCGAGCAGTACTTC
TRBV29-1,-,TRBD1,TRBJ2-7,CSVPGWGFRQGISYEQYF,TGCAGCGTTCCCGGTTGGGGATTTAGACAGGGGATCTCCTACGAGCAGTACTTC
TRBV6-2/TRBV6-3,many,TRBD2,TRBJ2-3,CASSYSGGSADTQYF,TGTGCCAGCAGTTACTCAGGCGGGAGCGCAGATACGCAGTATTTT
TRBV4-3,few,-,TRBJ2-5,CASSQERAEETQYF,TGCGCCAGCAGCCAAGAACGGGCAGAAGAGACCCAGTACTTC
TRBV24-1,-,-,TRBJ1-4,CATSPGTSNEKLFF,TGTGCCACCAGTCCCGGGACAAGTAATGAAAAACTGTTTTTT
TRBV27,-,-,TRBJ2-7,CASSFRKDSYEQYF,TGTGCCAGCAGTTTCCGAAAGGATTCCTACGAGCAGTACTTC
TRBV13,many,-,TRBJ1-5,CASSLAGVSNQPQHF,TGTGCCAGCAGCTTAGCGGGGGTTAGCAATCAGCCCCAGCATTTT
TRBV6-2/TRBV6-3,many,-,TRBJ2-7,CASSYSYHGEQYF,TGTGCCAGCAGTTATTCCTACCACGGGGAGCAGTACTTC
TRBV28,many,TRBD2,TRBJ2-2,CASSVPSSGGFGELFF,TGTGCCAGCAGTGTACCTTCTAGCGGCGGGTTCGGGGAGCTGTTTTTT
TRBV28,many,TRBD2,TRBJ2-7,CASSLTSGGYEQYF,TGTGCCAGCAGCTTGACTAGCGGCGGTTACGAGCAGTACTTC
TRBV12-3/TRBV12-4,many,-,TRBJ2-7,CASLGFGTSAHEQYF,TGTGCCAGCTTGGGTTTTGGGACCTCGGCCCACGAGCAGTACTTC
TRBV3-1,many,TRBD2,TRBJ2-7,CASSRSLAGDEQYF,TGTGCCAGCAGCCGATCACTAGCGGGAGACGAGCAGTACTTC
TRBV6-1,many,-,TRBJ1-1,CASSIDPSGEMEAFF,TGTGCCAGCTCCATAGATCCGTCAGGGGAAATGGAAGCTTTCTTT
TRBV19,-,-,TRBJ2-6,CASSPTWTLSGANVLTF,TGTGCCAGTAGCCCGACCTGGACCCTCTCTGGGGCCAACGTCCTGACTTTC
TRBV5-1,many,-,TRBJ2-7,CASSAPGREQYF,TGCGCCAGCAGTGCCCCAGGTCGCGAGCAGTACTTC
TRBV9,-,TRBD1,TRBJ1-2,CASSVTGNNYGYTF,TGTGCCAGCAGCGTGACAGGGAATAACTATGGCTACACCTTC
TRBV2,many,-,TRBJ2-1,CASSEAASSYNEQFF,TGTGCCAGCAGTGAAGCCGCGAGCTCCTACAATGAGCAGTTCTTC
TRBV11-2,-,TRBD2,TRBJ2-7,CASSPSGSTSEQYF,TGTGCCAGCAGCCCCAGCGGGAGTACAAGCGAGCAGTACTTC
TRBV20-1,-,-,TRBJ2-1,CSAQTWSSYNEQFF,TGCAGTGCCCAGACCTGGAGCTCCTACAATGAGCAGTTCTTC
TRBV4-1,many,-,TRBJ2-3,CASSQDRSTDTQYF,TGCGCCAGCAGCCAAGACAGGAGTACAGATACGCAGTATTTT
TRBV9,many,-,TRBJ2-1,CASSIDPLSYNEQFF,TGTGCCAGCAGCATCGACCCGCTCTCCTACAATGAGCAGTTCTTC
TRBV18,few,TRBD2,TRBJ2-7,CASSPPGSGSSYEQYF,TGTGCCAGCTCACCACCGGGTAGCGGGAGCTCCTACGAGCAGTACTTC
TRBV20-1,-,-,TRBJ2-7,CNAREGGGEQYF,TGCAATGCTAGAGAGGGGGGGGGGGAGCAGTACTTC
TRBV18,many,-,TRBJ2-7,CASSPPKGLGSYEQYF,TGTGCCAGCTCACCACCGAAGGGACTGGGATCCTACGAGCAGTACTTC
TRBV10-1,many,-,TRBJ2-3,CASSESRQNTDTQYF,TGCGCCAGCAGTGAGTCTCGTCAGAACACAGATACGCAGTATTTT
TRBV6-2/TRBV6-3,many,-,TRBJ2-1,CASSYSISGVLEEQFF,TGTGCCAGCAGTTACTCGATTTCGGGAGTCCTGGAGGAGCAGTTCTTC
TRBV28,many,-,TRBJ2-7,CASSRVEGLQYF,TGTGCCAGCAGTAGAGTAGAAGGACTACAGTACTTC
TRBV20-1,many,-,TRBJ2-3,CSARVPGMGTDTQYF,TGCAGTGCTAGAGTCCCCGGGATGGGCACAGATACGCAGTATTTT